This T cell receptor beta chain derives from a study of metastatic and nonmetastatic thyroid tumors. No patient had received any treatment before thyroid surgery. Deletions cut 0 bases from V and 14 bases from J, with 14 bases between. The V gene's germline CDR1 is DFQATT and CDR2 SNEGSKA (reference sequence). The CDR3 consists of 12 residues. Study results and caveats: Versus benign nodules, malignant thyroid tumors reportedly had significantly higher TCR beta diversity, in blood and tumor.

With regard to this clone: The target antigen is unknown.

TCRdb redid the clone calls on the PCR reads using MiXCR. The profile shows roughly 42,000 clones, under 20% of them singletons. The J gene is TRBJ2-1, the V gene TRBV20-1; no reliable D call. The sample taken for sequencing was tumor tissue. This sequence was found in a female donor with papillary thyroid cancer or a benign thyroid nodule (not recorded which). Some clones in this sample may be carry-over from other donors' samples. The CDR3 region is CSARDLMGLEFF. CDR3 nucleotides: TGCAGTGCTAGAGATCTTATGGGATTGGAGTTCTTC.